The rows below give T cell receptor beta chains drawn from one sample of a study of T cells in localized non-small cell lung cancer. Clones were read by immunoSEQ multiplex PCR, and TCRdb kept only the in-frame ones, dropping some. The table includes a few thousand clones, roughly 21% detected once. Source: lung tumor tissue, taken before any cancer treatment. Receptors originate from a female donor over 55 with stage I lung adenocarcinoma. Each CDR3 is given with its conserved first and last residue. The order of the fields is clone size, D gene, J gene, CDR3 length, V gene, CDR3 protein, CDR3 DNA. The D gene is left open where the match is weak. The size field is filled for only some rows; it gives once, few, many or a size class.

medium-sized	.	TRBJ2-5	13	TRBV6-8	CASSFQGEETQYF	TGTGCCAGCAGTTTTCAGGGCGAAGAGACCCAGTACTTC
large	.	TRBJ1-4	17	TRBV11-3	CASSLDVQDATNEKLFF	TGTGCCAGCAGCTTAGATGTACAGGATGCAACTAATGAAAAACTGTTTTTT
medium-sized	.	TRBJ1-3	17	TRBV9	CASSSPTGARAGNTIYF	TGTGCCAGCAGCTCACCTACGGGGGCTCGGGCTGGAAACACCATATATTTT
few	.	TRBJ2-7	13	TRBV19	CASSPRDSYEQYF	TGTGCCAGTAGTCCAAGGGATTCGTACGAGCAGTACTTC
.	.	TRBJ2-7	13	TRBV2	CASSESQIYEQYF	TGTGCCAGCAGTGAATCACAAATCTACGAGCAGTACTTC
medium-sized	.	TRBJ1-1	15	TRBV11-3	CASSLLQGLNTEAFF	TGTGCCAGCAGCTTATTACAGGGACTGAACACTGAAGCTTTCTTT
few	.	TRBJ1-1	12	TRBV9	CASGNDNTEAFF	TGTGCCAGCGGTAATGATAACACTGAAGCTTTCTTT
.	TRBD1	TRBJ1-1	15	TRBV5-1	CASSLTGGPSHEAFF	TGCGCCAGCAGCTTGACAGGGGGCCCAAGCCACGAAGCTTTCTTT
.	TRBD2	TRBJ2-1	13	TRBV30	CAWEGGLHNEQFF	TGTGCCTGGGAGGGAGGGCTCCACAATGAGCAGTTCTTC
few	TRBD1	TRBJ1-1	16	TRBV11-3	CASSFAGRGGDTEAFF	TGTGCCAGCAGCTTCGCGGGGCGAGGGGGCGACACTGAAGCTTTCTTT
few	TRBD2	TRBJ2-3	17	TRBV5-1	CASSPLEGTRGTDTQYF	TGCGCCAGCAGCCCTCTGGAGGGGACTAGGGGCACAGATACGCAGTATTTT
.	.	TRBJ1-1	14	TRBV4-2	CASSHWAVGAEAFF	TGTGCCAGCAGCCACTGGGCGGTCGGCGCTGAAGCTTTCTTT
.	.	TRBJ2-1	18	TRBV18	CASSPIISVGVSYNEQFF	TGTGCCAGCTCACCAATAATCAGTGTCGGGGTCTCCTACAATGAGCAGTTCTTC
.	.	TRBJ1-5	14	TRBV18	CASSLDSGRVPQHF	TGTGCCAGCTCCCTCGACAGCGGGAGGGTGCCCCAGCATTTT
few	.	TRBJ2-3	13	TRBV5-8	CASSLGIRDTQYF	TGTGCCAGCAGCTTAGGTATTCGGGATACGCAGTATTTT
.	.	TRBJ2-3	14	TRBV7-5	CASSFGLGTDTQYF	.
few	.	TRBJ2-3	12	TRBV6-8	CASSSTQDTQYF	TGTGCCAGCAGTTCCACACAAGATACGCAGTATTTT
.	.	TRBJ1-5	17	TRBV19	CASSILSGARSNQPQHF	TGTGCCAGTAGTATCCTGTCGGGGGCTCGAAGCAATCAGCCCCAGCATTTT
.	.	TRBJ2-5	12	TRBV19	CASSSGLETQYF	TGTGCCAGTAGTAGCGGCCTGGAGACCCAGTACTTC
once	.	TRBJ1-3	15	TRBV18	CASSPDGAGGNTIYF	TGTGCCAGCTCCCCCGACGGGGCTGGTGGAAACACCATATATTTT
.	TRBD2	TRBJ2-4	19	TRBV5-1	CASSLGWLMWREGKNIQYF	TGCGCCAGCAGCTTAGGTTGGCTGATGTGGAGGGAGGGCAAAAACATTCAGTACTTC
.	.	TRBJ1-1	13	TRBV6-8	CASEPRTEDSPFF	TGTGCCAGCGAACCCCGGACAGAAGATTCTCCTTTCTTT